This TCR beta chain was recorded in a study of CD8 T cells in Susac syndrome. Study-wide results and limits: The study admitted that it had a relatively small number of individuals in its TCR sequencing and HLA analysis.

The count of this clonotype is one. Its antigen remains unidentified. Reverse transcription used about 0.45 to 1 ug RNA and random hexamers. The immunoSEQ assay covered 54 Vbeta and 13 Jbeta segments for CDR3. Via MiXCR, TCRdb re-called the immunoSEQ multiplex PCR reads, giving one row per CDR3 protein. The sample holds about 210,000 distinct CDR3 sequences, around 93% seen once. With 3 bases clipped from V and 9 bases from J, the junction kept 9 bases outside the gene matches. Germline CDR1 and CDR2: DFQATT and SNEGSKA (reference sequence). The CDR3 consists of 15 residues. Sequencing of TCR beta was undertaken in CD8+ and CD4+ T cells derived from blood.

This sequence originates from a human donor with multiple sclerosis. The specimen was CD4+ T cells from PBMCs. The chain carries TRBV20-1 and TRBJ1-6; 9 bases align to TRBD1. The CDR3: CSARPSGQGSSPLHF. CDR3 in DNA: TGCAGTGCTAGGCCTTCGGGACAGGGTTCTTCACCCCTCCACTTT.